This T cell receptor (beta chain) was obtained from a study of early T cells in non-severe SARS-CoV-2 infection. For the study at large: Chains stayed unpaired after sequencing of bulk RNA from unsorted whole blood. Study-wide findings and caveats: Database matching using VDJdb favored anti-spike CD8 responses, with private and CD4 specificities left missing.

This clonotype was recorded at least ten times. Its target is not known. Unique molecular identifiers tagged individual cDNA molecules. MiXCR, run by TCRdb on the 5' RACE reads, gives a single entry per CDR3 protein. The table has tens of thousands of distinct CDR3 sequences, around 5.7% seen once. The sample was whole blood, taken at baseline. This TCR came from an adult who was a healthcare worker with PCR-confirmed SARS-CoV-2 infection or an uninfected control (not recorded which).

The CDR3 bases are TGTGCCAGCAGGTTTAGGGACAGGCCTAACTATGGCTACACCTTC. It encodes CASRFRDRPNYGYTF. V and J are TRBV6-6 and TRBJ1-2; 8 bases map to TRBD1. Germline CDR1 reads MNHNY; CDR2 reads SVGAGI (reference sequence). The CDR3 covers 15 residues. Trimming cost V 6 bases and J 0 bases; bases outside gene matches: 6.